The clone carrying this T cell receptor beta chain has more than one count but fewer than ten. No antigen is known for it. This record belongs to a study of CD8+ T cells in alopecia areata. Study conclusions and caveats: The study found TCR sharing across patients less clear than in mice, possibly for HLA reasons.

Isolated RNA was reverse transcribed into cDNA used as the sequencing template. Assay used: immunoSEQ multiplex PCR; TCRdb lists only in-frame clones, some missing. The table shows fewer than 250,000 clones, with 60% occurring only once. Treatment defined: oral pan-JAK inhibitor, 5-10 mg twice daily. Alopecia areata patients gave lesional scalp punch biopsies and peripheral blood samples. The CDR3 length is 13 residues. Trimming removed 7 bases from V and 1 base from J, with 13 bases in between. The germline V gene has CDR1 SQVTM and CDR2 ANQGSEA. The chain couples TRBV29-1 to TRBJ1-1, with D possibly TRBD1 on 5 matching bases. The sequencing used CD4+ T cells sorted from blood, collected at week 4, from a patient treated with tofacitinib. The clonotype was recovered from a human donor with alopecia areata. DNA for the CDR3: TGCAGCGCCCTCACGCAGGGGAACACTGAAGCTTTCTTT. Translating it yields CSALTQGNTEAFF.